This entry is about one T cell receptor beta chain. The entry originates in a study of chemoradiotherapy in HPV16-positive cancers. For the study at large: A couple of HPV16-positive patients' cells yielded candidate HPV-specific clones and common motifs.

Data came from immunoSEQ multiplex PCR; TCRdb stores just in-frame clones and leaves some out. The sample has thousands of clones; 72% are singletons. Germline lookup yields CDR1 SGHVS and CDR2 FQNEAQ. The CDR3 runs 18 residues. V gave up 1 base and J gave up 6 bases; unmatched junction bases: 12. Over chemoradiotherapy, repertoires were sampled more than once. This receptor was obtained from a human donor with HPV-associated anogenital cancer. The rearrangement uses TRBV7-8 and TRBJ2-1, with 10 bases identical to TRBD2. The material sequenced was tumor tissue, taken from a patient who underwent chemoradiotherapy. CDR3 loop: CASSLGGLAGVDFNEQFF. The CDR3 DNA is TGTGCCAGCAGCTTAGGTGGTCTAGCGGGAGTGGATTTCAATGAGCAGTTCTTC.